This TCR beta chain was observed in a study of response to subunit inactivated influenza vaccine. This clonotype occurred many times. The antigen is not known. In germline, CDR1 is SNHLY, CDR2 FYNNEI. Trimming cost V 8 bases and J 2 bases, with 13 bases left between them. The CDR3 consists of 13 residues. Study-wide findings and caveats: A suggestion made by the authors is that each seasonal influenza vaccination recruits few new T cells.

TCRdb redid the calling of the RT-PCR reads with MiXCR, one entry per CDR3 protein. Seen here are about 650,000 distinct CDR3 sequences, about 15% observed once, and the top ten hold roughly 7.2%. The sequence was obtained from a man between 50 and 59 years old who received an inactivated influenza vaccine. The sample here was PBMCs from blood, taken roughly 15 days before vaccination. V gene TRBV2 combines with J gene TRBJ2-7, with D maybe TRBD2 (6 bases). CDR3 in DNA: TGTGCCAGCGCCCCGCCGGGGGCCTACGAGCAGTACTTC. Translation: CASAPPGAYEQYF.